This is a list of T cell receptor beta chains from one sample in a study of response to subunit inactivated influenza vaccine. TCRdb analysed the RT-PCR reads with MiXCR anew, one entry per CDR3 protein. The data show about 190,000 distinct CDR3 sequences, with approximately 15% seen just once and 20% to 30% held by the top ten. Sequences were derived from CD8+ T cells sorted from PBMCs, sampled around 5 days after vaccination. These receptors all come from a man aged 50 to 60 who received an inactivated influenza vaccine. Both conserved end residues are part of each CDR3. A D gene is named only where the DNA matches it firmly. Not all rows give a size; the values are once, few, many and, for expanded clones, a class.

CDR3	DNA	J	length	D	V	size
CASSGLHSGANVLTF	TGTGCCAGCAGCGGACTGCACTCTGGGGCCAACGTCCTGACTTTC	TRBJ2-6	15	NA	TRBV4-2	NA
CASSPWTGSTDTQYF	TGCGCCAGCAGCCCTTGGACAGGAAGCACAGATACGCAGTATTTT	TRBJ2-3	15	TRBD1	TRBV4-3	few
CASSLGQQGISNQPQHF	TGTGCCAGCAGCTTGGGGCAACAGGGAATAAGCAATCAGCCCCAGCATTTT	TRBJ1-5	17	NA	TRBV11-2	few
CASSFGLNYEQYF	TGTGCCAGCAGCTTTGGCCTGAACTACGAGCAGTACTTC	TRBJ2-7	13	NA	TRBV11-2	NA
CASSPGQAVPGELFF	TGTGCCAGCAGCCCGGGACAGGCAGTCCCCGGGGAGCTGTTTTTT	TRBJ2-2	15	TRBD1	TRBV12-3/TRBV12-4	few
CAWSGTGSGELFF	TGTGCCTGGAGCGGAACAGGGTCCGGGGAGCTGTTTTTT	TRBJ2-2	13	NA	TRBV30	NA
CASSLNPSRNEQFF	TGTGCCAGCAGTTTAAACCCTTCAAGGAATGAGCAGTTCTTC	TRBJ2-1	14	NA	TRBV27	NA
CASSLSLRGLAGEVGTDTQYF	TGTGCCAGCAGTTTATCCCTAAGGGGACTAGCGGGAGAGGTTGGCACAGATACGCAGTATTTT	TRBJ2-3	21	TRBD2	TRBV28	few
CASSGIDAPTGELFF	TGCGCCAGCAGCGGAATAGACGCTCCCACCGGGGAGCTGTTTTTT	TRBJ2-2	15	NA	TRBV5-1	NA
CASSYSQGNSYEQYF	TGTGCCAGCAGTTACAGCCAGGGGAATTCCTACGAGCAGTACTTC	TRBJ2-7	15	NA	TRBV6-2/TRBV6-3	few
CASSFPPSLAGYNEQFF	TGTGCCAGCAGTTTCCCCCCCTCACTAGCGGGGTACAATGAGCAGTTCTTC	TRBJ2-1	17	TRBD2	TRBV27	NA
CCARDLRGIRTDTQYF	TGCTGTGCTAGAGATCTCAGAGGGATCCGCACAGATACGCAGTATTTT	TRBJ2-3	16	NA	TRBV20-1	NA
CASSQSGQGPNQPQHF	TGTGCCAGCAGCCAATCGGGGCAGGGGCCCAATCAGCCCCAGCATTTT	TRBJ1-5	16	NA	TRBV16	NA
CATSPAGLYGYTF	TGTGCCACCAGCCCCGCGGGGCTCTATGGCTACACCTTC	TRBJ1-2	13	NA	TRBV15	NA
CASSQVQARDISYEQYF	TGTGCCAGCAGCCAAGTCCAAGCCCGGGACATTAGCTACGAGCAGTACTTC	TRBJ2-7	17	NA	TRBV4-2	few
CASSFDGRAEQYF	TGTGCCAGCAGTTTTGATGGCCGGGCCGAGCAGTACTTC	TRBJ2-7	13	NA	TRBV27	few
CAWSPGTGLYEQYF	TGTGCCTGGAGTCCCGGGACAGGGTTATACGAGCAGTACTTC	TRBJ2-7	14	TRBD1	TRBV30	many
CASSQYTAGGEQFF	TGCGCCAGCAGCCAATACACCGCCGGTGGAGAGCAGTTCTTC	TRBJ2-1	14	NA	TRBV5-1	many
CASSFGEQFF	TGTGCCAGCAGTTTTGGGGAGCAGTTCTTC	TRBJ2-1	10	NA	TRBV12-3/TRBV12-4	NA
CASSPTSGRFYEQYF	TGTGCCAGCTCACCAACTAGCGGGAGATTCTACGAGCAGTACTTC	TRBJ2-7	15	TRBD2	TRBV18	few
CASSGLAGDSTDTQYF	TGTGCCAGCAGCGGACTAGCGGGGGATAGCACAGATACGCAGTATTTT	TRBJ2-3	16	TRBD2	TRBV12-3/TRBV12-4	few
CSARDPTGSSVHNEQFF	TGCAGTGCTAGAGACCCCACGGGGAGTTCAGTCCACAATGAGCAGTTCTTC	TRBJ2-1	17	NA	TRBV20-1	NA